Sequencing of this TCR beta chain was carried out in a study of neurological immune-mediated disorders. This clonotype was recorded at least ten times. What it recognizes is unknown. Unsorted libraries were derived from 2 million PBMCs stored at -80 C. The study, taken as a whole, reports: No link was found between any clinical or MRI feature and the multiple sclerosis repertoire cluster. The study phylogenetically grouped the repertoires of 18 of 34 multiple sclerosis patients into one related-CDR3 cluster, a possible signature.

Synthesis of cDNA was performed by 5'RACE using 10-nucleotide random UMIs. TCRdb ran MiXCR on the 5' RACE reads and lists one entry per CDR3 protein. The sample has around 70,000 distinct CDR3 sequences; around 5.2% are singletons. Germline V gene sequence: CDR1 SGHRS, CDR2 YFSETQ. This CDR3 spans 17 amino acids. J gave up 5 bases and V 0 bases, and 7 bases lay outside the gene matches. The receptor's source is a man aged 18 to 30 with multiple sclerosis. This chain joins TRBV5-1 and TRBJ2-3; 12 bases map to TRBD1. The source material was PBMCs. The CDR3 region has the DNA TGCGCCAGCAGCTTGGCCGCGGGACAGGGGGCAGGAGATACGCAGTATTTT. It translates to CASSLAAGQGAGDTQYF. Full variable domain (missing parts from reference TRBV5-1 and TRBJ2-3): KAGVTQTPRYLIKTRGQQVTLSCSPISGHRSVSWYQQTPGQGLQFLFEYFSETQRNKGNFPGRFSGRQFSNSRSEMNVSTLELGDSALYLCASSLAAGQGAGDTQYFGPGTRLTVL.